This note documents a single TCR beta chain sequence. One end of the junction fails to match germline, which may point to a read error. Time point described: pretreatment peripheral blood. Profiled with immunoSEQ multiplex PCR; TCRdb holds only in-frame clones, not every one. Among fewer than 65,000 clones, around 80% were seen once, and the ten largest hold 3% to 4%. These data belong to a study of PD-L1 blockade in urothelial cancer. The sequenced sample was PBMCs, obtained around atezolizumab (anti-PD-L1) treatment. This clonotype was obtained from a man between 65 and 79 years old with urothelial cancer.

The CDR3 DNA reads TGTGCCACCAGCCGAGACGCCCATGGGGGGGCTAACACCGGGGAGCTGTTTTTT. This codes for CATSRDAHGGANTGELFF. J is TRBJ2-2 and V is TRBV15; weak D call: TRBD2 (7 bases). Germline CDR1 and CDR2: LNHNV and YYDKDF (reference sequence). The length of the CDR3 is 18 residues.